This entry features one T cell receptor beta chain sequence. The antigen is undetermined. The CDR3 is 16 residues long. V was pared by 0 bases and J by 4 bases, with 4 bases of the junction left unmatched. The germline CDR1 and CDR2 sequences are LGHNA and YNFKEQ. Whereas donors were nominally healthy upon sampling, unrecorded immune exposures were probable. For this donor, CMV serostatus was not recorded. Vbeta (60) and Jbeta (13) primers were used in the PCR. This table comes from immunoSEQ multiplex PCR, and its TCRdb copy is limited to in-frame clones, with some not included. The table includes over 100,000 clones, nearly 65% detected once. This entry comes from a study of cytomegalovirus exposure and HLA in healthy donors. General observations from the study: Reported findings show TCR beta sequences accurately forecast HLA-A and HLA-B alleles in most subjects. Later on, a genetic analysis was performed. It linked a missense variant in DCLRE1C with V- and J-gene trimming of TCR beta.

The rearrangement joins TRBV4-2 to TRBJ2-2; TRBD1 agrees at 8 bases. Source material: PBMCs. The receptor's source is a human donor in good health. CDR3 coding DNA: TGTGCCAGCAGCCAAGATCAGGGGGCGAGCACCGGGGAGCTGTTTTTT. Encoded protein: CASSQDQGASTGELFF.